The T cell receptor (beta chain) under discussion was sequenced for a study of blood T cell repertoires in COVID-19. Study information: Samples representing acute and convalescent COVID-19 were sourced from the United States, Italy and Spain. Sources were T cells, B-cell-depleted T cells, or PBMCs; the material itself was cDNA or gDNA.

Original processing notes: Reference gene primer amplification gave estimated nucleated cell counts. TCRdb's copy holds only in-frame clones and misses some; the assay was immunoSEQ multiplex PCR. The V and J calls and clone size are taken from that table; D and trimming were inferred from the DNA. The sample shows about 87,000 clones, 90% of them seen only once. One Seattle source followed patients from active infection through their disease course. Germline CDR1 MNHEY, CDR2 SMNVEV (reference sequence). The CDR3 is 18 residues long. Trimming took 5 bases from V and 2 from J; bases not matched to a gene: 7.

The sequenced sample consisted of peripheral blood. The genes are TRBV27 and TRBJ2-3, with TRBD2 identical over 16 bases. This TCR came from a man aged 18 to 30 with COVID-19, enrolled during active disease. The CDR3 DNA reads TGTGCCAGCAGTCCCGGGACTAGCGGGAGGGCCGTCACAGATACGCAGTATTTT. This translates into CASSPGTSGRAVTDTQYF.